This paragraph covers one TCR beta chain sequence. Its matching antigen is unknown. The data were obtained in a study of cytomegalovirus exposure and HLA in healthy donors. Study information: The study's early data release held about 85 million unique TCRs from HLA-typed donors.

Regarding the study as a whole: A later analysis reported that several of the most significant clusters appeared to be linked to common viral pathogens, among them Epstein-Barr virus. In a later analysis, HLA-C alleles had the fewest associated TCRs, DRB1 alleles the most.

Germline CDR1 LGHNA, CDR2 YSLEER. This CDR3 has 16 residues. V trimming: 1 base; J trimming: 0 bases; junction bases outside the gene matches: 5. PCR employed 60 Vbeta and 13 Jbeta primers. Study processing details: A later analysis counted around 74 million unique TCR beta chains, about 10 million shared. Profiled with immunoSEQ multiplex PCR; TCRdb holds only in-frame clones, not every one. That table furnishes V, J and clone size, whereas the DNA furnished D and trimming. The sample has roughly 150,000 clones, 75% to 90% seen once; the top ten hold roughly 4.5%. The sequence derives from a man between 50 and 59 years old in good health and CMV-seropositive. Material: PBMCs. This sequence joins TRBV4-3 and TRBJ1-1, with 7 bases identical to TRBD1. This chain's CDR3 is CASSQGQGYMNTEAFF. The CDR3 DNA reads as TGCGCCAGCAGCCAAGGACAGGGATACATGAACACTGAAGCTTTCTTT.